The 6 T cell receptor beta chains below all came from one sample that was sequenced in a study of blood T cell repertoires in COVID-19. Method: immunoSEQ multiplex PCR; TCRdb's copy keeps in-frame clones and lacks some. The table records some 120,000 clones, around 63% of them present only once. Sequenced input: peripheral blood. These receptor sequences come from a woman in her seventies with acute or convalescent COVID-19.

This chain links TRBV7-9 with TRBJ2-3; TRBD2 matches 8 bases. Germline CDR1 reads SEHNR; CDR2 reads FQNEAQ (reference sequence). J was trimmed by 2 bases and V by 5 bases; bases with no gene match: 6. The CDR3 totals 15 residues. CDR3 nucleotide sequence: TGTGCCAGCAGCCCATGGCGGGGGGACACAGATACGCAGTATTTT. Translation gives CASSPWRGDTDTQYF. The full variable domain, with the rest looked up from reference TRBV7-9 and TRBJ2-3, is DTGVSQNPRHKITKRGQNVTFRCDPISEHNRLYWYRQTLGQGPEFLTYFQNEAQLEKSRLLSDRFSAERPKGSFSTLEIQRTEQGDSAMYLCASSPWRGDTDTQYFGPGTRLTVL.

The genes are TRBV9 and TRBJ2-1, with D tentatively TRBD2 (6 bases). The CDR3 has 15 residues. Trimming removed 0 bases at V and 0 bases at J, with 7 bases between. Per the germline V gene, CDR1 is SGDLS and CDR2 is YYNGEE. The CDR3 here is CASSVARGSYNEQFF. CDR3 bases: TGTGCCAGCAGCGTAGCGCGGGGCTCCTACAATGAGCAGTTCTTC.

A few counts support this clone. The chain combines TRBV6-5 with TRBJ2-7; no firm D call. The CDR3 covers 14 residues. The germline CDR1 and CDR2 sequences are MNHEY and SVGAGI. With 5 bases removed from V and 1 base from J, the gap between germline ends came to 12 bases. The DNA for the CDR3 is TGTGCCAGCAGTAAGCAGGAACGTTCCTACGAGCAGTACTTC. This sequence encodes CASSKQERSYEQYF.

A few counts support this clone. CDR3 nucleotide sequence: TGTGCCAGCAGGCGGGGCGTTGAGGTCACTGAAGCTTTCTTT. It specifies CASRRGVEVTEAFF. The rearrangement uses TRBV5-6 and TRBJ1-1; the D gene is possibly TRBD1 (5 bases). The CDR3 is 14 residues long. V was trimmed by 5 bases and J by 4 bases, leaving 15 bases between them. The germline V gene has CDR1 SGHDT and CDR2 YYEEEE.

This chain joins TRBV28 and TRBJ2-7; 8 positions agree with TRBD1. Per germline, CDR1 MDHEN and CDR2 SYDVKM. V lost 6 bases to trimming and J lost 0 bases; unmatched junction nucleotides: 4. There are 14 residues in the CDR3. CDR3 nucleotides: TGTGCCAGCAGCCGAACAGGGGGCTCCTACGAGCAGTACTTC. This sequence encodes CASSRTGGSYEQYF.

The rearrangement joins TRBV24-1 to TRBJ2-1; 8 bases line up with TRBD1. Per germline, CDR1 KGHDR and CDR2 SFDVKD. This CDR3 comprises 16 residues. The V and J ends lost 4 bases and 3 bases, in that order; junction bases with no gene match: 7. CDR3 region: CATSERGQGFYNEQFF. The CDR3 nucleotides read TGTGCCACCAGTGAGCGCGGACAGGGTTTCTACAATGAGCAGTTCTTC.